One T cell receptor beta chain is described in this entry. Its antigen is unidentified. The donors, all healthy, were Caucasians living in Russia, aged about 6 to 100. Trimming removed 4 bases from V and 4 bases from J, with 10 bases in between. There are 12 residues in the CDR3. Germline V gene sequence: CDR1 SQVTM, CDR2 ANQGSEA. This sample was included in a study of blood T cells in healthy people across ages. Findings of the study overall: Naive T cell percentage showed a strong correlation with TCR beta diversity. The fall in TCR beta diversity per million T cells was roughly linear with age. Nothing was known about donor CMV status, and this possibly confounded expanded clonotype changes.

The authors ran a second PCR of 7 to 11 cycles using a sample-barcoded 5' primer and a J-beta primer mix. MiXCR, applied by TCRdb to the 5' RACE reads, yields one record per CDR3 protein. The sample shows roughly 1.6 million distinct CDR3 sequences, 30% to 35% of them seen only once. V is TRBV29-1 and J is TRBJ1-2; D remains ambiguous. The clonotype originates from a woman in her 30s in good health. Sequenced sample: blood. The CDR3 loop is CSVGGNPYGYTF. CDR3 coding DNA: TGCAGCGTTGGAGGAAACCCCTATGGCTACACCTTC.